These T cell receptor beta chains were read from a single sample in a study of blood T cell repertoires in COVID-19. The table came from immunoSEQ multiplex PCR; TCRdb's copy has only in-frame clones and leaves some out. Of roughly 75,000 clones listed, around 89% are singletons. Source material: peripheral blood. Receptors originate from a man in his 60s with acute or convalescent COVID-19. The CDR3 runs from the conserved cysteine through the conserved F or W.

TRBV19	CASSISGNIQYF
TRBV9	CASSARDTGNQETQYF
TRBV6-5	CASTRGSNQPQHF
TRBV7-2	CASSFAGGLPNTGELFF
TRBV5-4	CASSLERATEAFF
TRBV21-1	CASSTHQQDNNQPQHF
TRBV10-3	CAISESRGDSYNEQFF
TRBV5-5	CASSLPARQFF
TRBV9	CASSVGSNGGQETQYF
TRBV29-1	CSVEGNEKLFF
TRBV20-1	CSASRAGLAKNIQYF
TRBV5-6	CASSLGGTGTGNTIYF
TRBV30	CAWSPGLSTDTQYF
TRBV5-4	CASSLRGINEQFF
TRBV3-1/TRBV3-2	CASSQGLAGQPYNEQFF
TRBV7-9	CASSLSIKETQYF
TRBV10-3	CAISRQGDYGYTF
TRBV19	CASRGQGLDIQYF
TRBV6-5	CASSYRGRSPEAFF
TRBV15	CATSRDGQPGVRVPGELFF
TRBV12-3/TRBV12-4	CASRRDRTYGYTF
TRBV4-1	CASSLGQGSTDTQYF
TRBV9	CASSPRYTDTQYF
TRBV10-3	CAISASTTGGNTEAFF
TRBV7-2	CASSPGGGIRSNEQFF
TRBV6-4	CASGLYSNTGELFF
TRBV5-1	CASSTLRGAAFDTEQYF
TRBV11-2	CASNRLAGPSTDTQYF
TRBV6-1	CASSEPGMNTEAFF
TRBV6-5	CASSYRREAFF
TRBV7-2	CASREGLAGNFEQFF
TRBV24-1	CATSGDSNQPQHF
TRBV4-1	CASSQATGAQETQYF
TRBV9	CASSTRQGADTQYF
TRBV7-6	CASSLTSPGLLTGELFF
TRBV5-1	CASGSGDGATNEKLFF
TRBV12-3/TRBV12-4	CASSLNFLYEQYF
TRBV2	CASGERTGSNEKLFF
TRBV5-1	CASSPAGRPYEQYF
TRBV7-6	CASSPPRDRGIGELFF
TRBV25-1	CASSDFGSDTEAFF
TRBV7-2	CASSLTSGTDTQYF